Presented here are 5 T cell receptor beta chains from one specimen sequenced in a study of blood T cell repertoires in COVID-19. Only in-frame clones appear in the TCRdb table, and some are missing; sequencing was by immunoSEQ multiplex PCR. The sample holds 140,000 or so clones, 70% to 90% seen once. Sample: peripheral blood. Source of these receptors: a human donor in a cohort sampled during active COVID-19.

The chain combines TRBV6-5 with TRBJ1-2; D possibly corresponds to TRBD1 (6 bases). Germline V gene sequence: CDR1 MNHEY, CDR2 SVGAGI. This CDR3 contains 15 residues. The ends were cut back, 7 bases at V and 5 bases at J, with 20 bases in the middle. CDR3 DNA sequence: TGTGCCAGCAAAAGGGACATCCTTTTAGGGTATGGCTACACCTTC. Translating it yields CASKRDILLGYGYTF.

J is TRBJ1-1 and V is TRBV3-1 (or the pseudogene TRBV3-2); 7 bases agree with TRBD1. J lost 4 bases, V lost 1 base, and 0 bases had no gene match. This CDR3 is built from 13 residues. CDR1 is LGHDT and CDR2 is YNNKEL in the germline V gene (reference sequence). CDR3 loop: CASSQGQGTEAFF. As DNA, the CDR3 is TGTGCCAGCAGCCAAGGACAGGGCACTGAAGCTTTCTTT.

CDR3 in amino acids: CASLELGQGAKDTEAFF. The CDR3 region has the DNA TGTGCCAGTCTCGAACTCGGACAGGGGGCGAAGGACACTGAAGCTTTCTTT. This sequence joins TRBV19 and TRBJ1-1; TRBD1 aligns across 11 bases. V was pared by 8 bases and J by 3 bases, with 14 bases of the junction left unmatched. Germline lookup yields CDR1 LNHDA and CDR2 SQIVND (reference sequence). CDR3 length equals 17 residues. Full variable domain (outside the CDR3, taken from reference TRBV19 and TRBJ1-1): DGGITQSPKYLFRKEGQNVTLSCEQNLNHDAMYWYRQDPGQGLRLIYYSQIVNDFQKGDIAEGYSVSREKKESFPLTVTSAQKNPTAFYLCASLELGQGAKDTEAFFGQGTRLTVV.

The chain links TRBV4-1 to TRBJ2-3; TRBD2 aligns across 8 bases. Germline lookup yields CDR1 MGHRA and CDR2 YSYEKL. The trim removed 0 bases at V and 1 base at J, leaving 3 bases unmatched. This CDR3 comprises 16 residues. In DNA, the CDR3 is TGCGCCAGCAGCCAAGATCCACTAGCGGGCACAGATACGCAGTATTTT. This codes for CASSQDPLAGTDTQYF.

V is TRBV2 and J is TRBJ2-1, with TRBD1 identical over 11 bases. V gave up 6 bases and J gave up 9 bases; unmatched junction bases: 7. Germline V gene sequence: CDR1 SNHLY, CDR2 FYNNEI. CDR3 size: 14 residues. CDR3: CASSQDRGRFEQFF. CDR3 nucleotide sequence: TGTGCCAGCAGCCAGGACAGGGGGCGTTTTGAGCAGTTCTTC.